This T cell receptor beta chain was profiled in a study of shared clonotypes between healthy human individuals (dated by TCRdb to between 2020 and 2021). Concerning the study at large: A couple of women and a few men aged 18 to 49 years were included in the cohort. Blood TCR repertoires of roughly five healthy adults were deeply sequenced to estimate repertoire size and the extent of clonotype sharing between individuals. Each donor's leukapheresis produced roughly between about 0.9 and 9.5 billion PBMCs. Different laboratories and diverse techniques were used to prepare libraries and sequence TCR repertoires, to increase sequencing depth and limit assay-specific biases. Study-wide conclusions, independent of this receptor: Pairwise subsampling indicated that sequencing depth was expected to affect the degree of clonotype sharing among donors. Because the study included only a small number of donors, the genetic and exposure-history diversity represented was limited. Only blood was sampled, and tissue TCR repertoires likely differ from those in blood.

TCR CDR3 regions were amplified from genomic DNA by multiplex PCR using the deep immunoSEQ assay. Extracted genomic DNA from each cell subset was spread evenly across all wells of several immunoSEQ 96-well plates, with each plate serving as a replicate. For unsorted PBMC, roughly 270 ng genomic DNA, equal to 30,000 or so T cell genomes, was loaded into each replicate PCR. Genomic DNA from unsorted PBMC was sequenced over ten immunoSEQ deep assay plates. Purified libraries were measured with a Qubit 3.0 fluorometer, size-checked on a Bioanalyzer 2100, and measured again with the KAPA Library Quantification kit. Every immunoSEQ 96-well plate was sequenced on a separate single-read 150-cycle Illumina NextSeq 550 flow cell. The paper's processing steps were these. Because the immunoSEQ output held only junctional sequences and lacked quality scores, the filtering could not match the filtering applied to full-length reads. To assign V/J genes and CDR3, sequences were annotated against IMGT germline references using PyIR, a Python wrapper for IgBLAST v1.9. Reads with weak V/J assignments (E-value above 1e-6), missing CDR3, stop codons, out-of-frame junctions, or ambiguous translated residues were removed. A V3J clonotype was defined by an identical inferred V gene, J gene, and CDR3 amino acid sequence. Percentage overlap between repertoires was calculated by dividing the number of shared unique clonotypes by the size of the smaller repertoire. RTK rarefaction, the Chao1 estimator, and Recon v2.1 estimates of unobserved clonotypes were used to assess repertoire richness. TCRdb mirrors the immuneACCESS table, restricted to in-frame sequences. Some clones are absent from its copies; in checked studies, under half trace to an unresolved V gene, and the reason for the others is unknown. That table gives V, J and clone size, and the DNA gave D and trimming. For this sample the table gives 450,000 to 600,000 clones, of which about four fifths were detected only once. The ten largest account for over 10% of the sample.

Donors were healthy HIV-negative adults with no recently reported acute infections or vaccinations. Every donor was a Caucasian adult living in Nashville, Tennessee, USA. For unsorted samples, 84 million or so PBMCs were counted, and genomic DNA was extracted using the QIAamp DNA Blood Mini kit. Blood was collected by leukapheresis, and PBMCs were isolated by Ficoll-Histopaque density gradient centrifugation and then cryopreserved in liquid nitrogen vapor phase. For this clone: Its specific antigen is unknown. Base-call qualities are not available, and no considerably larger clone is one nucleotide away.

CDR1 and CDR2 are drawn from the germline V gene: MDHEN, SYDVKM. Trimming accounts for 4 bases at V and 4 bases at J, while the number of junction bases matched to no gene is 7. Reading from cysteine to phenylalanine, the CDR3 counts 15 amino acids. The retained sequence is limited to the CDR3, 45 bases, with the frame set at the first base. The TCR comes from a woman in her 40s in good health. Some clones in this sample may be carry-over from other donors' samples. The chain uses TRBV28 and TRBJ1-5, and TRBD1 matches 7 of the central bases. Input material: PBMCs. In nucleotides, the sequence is TGTGCCAGCAGTTCGACTCAGGGGGGGAATCAGCCCCAGCATTTT. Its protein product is CASSSTQGGNQPQHF.